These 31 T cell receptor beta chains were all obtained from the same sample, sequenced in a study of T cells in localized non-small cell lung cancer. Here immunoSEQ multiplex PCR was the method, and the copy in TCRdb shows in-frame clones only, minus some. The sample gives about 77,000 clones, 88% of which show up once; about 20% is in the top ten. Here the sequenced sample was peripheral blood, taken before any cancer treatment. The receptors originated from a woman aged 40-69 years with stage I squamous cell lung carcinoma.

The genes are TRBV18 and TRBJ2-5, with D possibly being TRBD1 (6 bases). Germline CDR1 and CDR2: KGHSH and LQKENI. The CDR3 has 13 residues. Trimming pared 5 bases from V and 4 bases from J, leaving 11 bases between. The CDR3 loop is CASSGGAGETQYF. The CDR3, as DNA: TGTGCCAGCTCAGGGGGCGCGGGAGAGACCCAGTACTTC.

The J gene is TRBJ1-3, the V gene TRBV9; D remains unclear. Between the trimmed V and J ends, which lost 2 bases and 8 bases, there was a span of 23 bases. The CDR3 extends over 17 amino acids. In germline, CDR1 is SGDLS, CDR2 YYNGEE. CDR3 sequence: CASSVRTGKGLKDTIYF. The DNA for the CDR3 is TGTGCCAGCAGCGTGCGTACGGGGAAAGGATTAAAGGACACCATATATTTT.

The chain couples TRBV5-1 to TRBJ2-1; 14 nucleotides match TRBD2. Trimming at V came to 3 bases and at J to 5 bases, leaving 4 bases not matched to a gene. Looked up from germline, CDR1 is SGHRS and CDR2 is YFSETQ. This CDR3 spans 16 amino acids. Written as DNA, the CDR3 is TGCGCCAGCAGCTCGCGACTAGCGGGGGGGGACAATGAGCAGTTCTTC. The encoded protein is CASSSRLAGGDNEQFF.

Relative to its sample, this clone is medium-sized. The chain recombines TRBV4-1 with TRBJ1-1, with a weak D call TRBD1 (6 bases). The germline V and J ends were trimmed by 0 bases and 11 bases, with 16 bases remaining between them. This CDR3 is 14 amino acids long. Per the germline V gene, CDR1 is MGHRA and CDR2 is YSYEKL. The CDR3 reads CASSQDRGGGQAFF. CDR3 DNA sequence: TGCGCCAGCAGCCAAGATCGCGGGGGAGGACAGGCTTTCTTT.

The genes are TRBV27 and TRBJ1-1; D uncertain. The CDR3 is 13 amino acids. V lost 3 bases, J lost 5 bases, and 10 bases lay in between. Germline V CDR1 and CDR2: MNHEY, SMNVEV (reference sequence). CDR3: CASSLSSMTEAFF. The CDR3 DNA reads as TGTGCCAGCAGTTTGTCCTCAATGACTGAAGCTTTCTTT.

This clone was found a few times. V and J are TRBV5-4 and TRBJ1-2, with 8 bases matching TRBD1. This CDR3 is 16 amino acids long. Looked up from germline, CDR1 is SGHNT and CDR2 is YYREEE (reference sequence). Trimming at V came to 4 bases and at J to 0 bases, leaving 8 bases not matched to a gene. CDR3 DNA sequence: TGTGCCAGCAGCGCACTAGGGACAGGTACTAACTATGGCTACACCTTC. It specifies CASSALGTGTNYGYTF. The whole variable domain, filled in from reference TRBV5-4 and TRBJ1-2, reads ETGVTQSPTHLIKTRGQQVTLRCSSQSGHNTVSWYQQALGQGPQFIFQYYREEENGRGNFPPRFSGLQFPNYSSELNVNALELDDSALYLCASSALGTGTNYGYTFGSGTRLTVV.

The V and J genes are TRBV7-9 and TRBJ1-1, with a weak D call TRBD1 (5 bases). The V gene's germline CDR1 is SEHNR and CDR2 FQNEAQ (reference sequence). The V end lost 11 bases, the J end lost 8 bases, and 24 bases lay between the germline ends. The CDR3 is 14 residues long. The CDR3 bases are TGTGCCTGCACCCCCCCGGGGCCGGTCTCGGAAGCTTTCTTT. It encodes CACTPPGPVSEAFF.

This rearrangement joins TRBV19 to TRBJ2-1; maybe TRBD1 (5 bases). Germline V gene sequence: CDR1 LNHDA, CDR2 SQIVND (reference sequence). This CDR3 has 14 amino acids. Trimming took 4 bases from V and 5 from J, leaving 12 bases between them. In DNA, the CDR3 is TGTGCCAGTAGTACATGGGGCTTCGACAATGAGCAGTTCTTC. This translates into CASSTWGFDNEQFF. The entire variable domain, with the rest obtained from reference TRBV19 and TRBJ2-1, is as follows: DGGITQSPKYLFRKEGQNVTLSCEQNLNHDAMYWYRQDPGQGLRLIYYSQIVNDFQKGDIAEGYSVSREKKESFPLTVTSAQKNPTAFYLCASSTWGFDNEQFFGPGTRLTVL.

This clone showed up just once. The DNA of the CDR3 is TGCGCCAGCAGCTTTCGCGGGGGGGAGACCCAGTACTTC. Translated, it gives CASSFRGGETQYF. The genes are TRBV5-1 and TRBJ2-5; 8 nucleotides line up with TRBD2. CDR3 length: 13 residues. The germline V gene has CDR1 SGHRS and CDR2 YFSETQ. The trim removed 2 bases at V and 5 bases at J, leaving 2 bases unmatched.

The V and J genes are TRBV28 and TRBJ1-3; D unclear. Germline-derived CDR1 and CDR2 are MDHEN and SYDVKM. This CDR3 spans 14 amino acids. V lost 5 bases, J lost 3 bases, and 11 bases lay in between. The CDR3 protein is CASSDNGVGNTIYF. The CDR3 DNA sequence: TGTGCCAGCAGTGACAACGGGGTTGGAAACACCATATATTTT.

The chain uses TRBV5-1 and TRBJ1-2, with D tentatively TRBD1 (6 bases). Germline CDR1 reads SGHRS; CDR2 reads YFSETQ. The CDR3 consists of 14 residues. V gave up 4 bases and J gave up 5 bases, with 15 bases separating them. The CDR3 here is CASSVDSTIYGYTF. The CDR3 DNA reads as TGCGCCAGCAGCGTGGACAGTACCATTTATGGCTACACCTTC.

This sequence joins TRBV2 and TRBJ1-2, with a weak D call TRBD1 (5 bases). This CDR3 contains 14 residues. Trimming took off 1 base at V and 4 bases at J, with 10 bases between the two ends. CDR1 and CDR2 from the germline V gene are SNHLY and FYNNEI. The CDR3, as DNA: TGTGCCAGCAGTGAAGAGGGGACGCTCTATGGCTACACCTTC. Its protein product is CASSEEGTLYGYTF.

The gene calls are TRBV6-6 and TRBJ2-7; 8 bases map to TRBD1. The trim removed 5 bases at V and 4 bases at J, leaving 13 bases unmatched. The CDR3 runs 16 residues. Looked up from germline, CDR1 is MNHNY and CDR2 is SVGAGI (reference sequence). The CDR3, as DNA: TGTGCCAGCAGTCTACCCTCGGGACAGGTAAAGTACGAGCAGTACTTC. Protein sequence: CASSLPSGQVKYEQYF.

The CDR3 DNA is TGTGCCTCCCAGGGGGCGAGGAACTATGGCTACACCTTC. Translating gives CASQGARNYGYTF. The chain is built from TRBV6-5 and TRBJ1-2; 8 bases are a match to TRBD1. Trimming cost V 11 bases and J 2 bases; bases outside gene matches: 7. CDR1 is MNHEY and CDR2 is SVGAGI in the germline V gene. The CDR3 length is 13 residues.

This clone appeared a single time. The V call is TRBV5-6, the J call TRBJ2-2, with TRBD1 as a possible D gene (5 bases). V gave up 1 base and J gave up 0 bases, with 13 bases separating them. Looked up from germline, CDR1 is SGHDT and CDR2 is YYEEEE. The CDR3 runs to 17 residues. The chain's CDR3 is CASSLRGSLPNTGELFF. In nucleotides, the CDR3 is TGTGCCAGCAGCTTGAGGGGTAGCTTACCGAACACCGGGGAGCTGTTTTTT.

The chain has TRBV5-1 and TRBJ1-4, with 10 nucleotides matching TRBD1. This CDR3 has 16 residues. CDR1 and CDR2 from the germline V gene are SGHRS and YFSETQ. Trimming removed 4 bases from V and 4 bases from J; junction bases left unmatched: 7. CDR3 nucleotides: TGCGCCAGCAGCGAAGACAGGGGGCAGAGTAATGAAAAACTGTTTTTT. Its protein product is CASSEDRGQSNEKLFF.

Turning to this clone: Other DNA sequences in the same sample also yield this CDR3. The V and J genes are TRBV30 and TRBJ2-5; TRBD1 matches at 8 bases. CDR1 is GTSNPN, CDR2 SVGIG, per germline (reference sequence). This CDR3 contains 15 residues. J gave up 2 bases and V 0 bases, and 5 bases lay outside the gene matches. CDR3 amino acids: CAWSVGTGPQETQYF. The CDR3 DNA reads TGTGCCTGGAGTGTAGGGACAGGACCACAAGAGACCCAGTACTTC.

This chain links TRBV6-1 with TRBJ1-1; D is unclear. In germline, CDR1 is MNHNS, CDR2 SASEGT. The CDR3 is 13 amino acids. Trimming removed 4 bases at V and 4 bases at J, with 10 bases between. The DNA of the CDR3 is TGTGCCAGCAGTGGCTTGCAGCCCACTGAAGCTTTCTTT. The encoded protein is CASSGLQPTEAFF.

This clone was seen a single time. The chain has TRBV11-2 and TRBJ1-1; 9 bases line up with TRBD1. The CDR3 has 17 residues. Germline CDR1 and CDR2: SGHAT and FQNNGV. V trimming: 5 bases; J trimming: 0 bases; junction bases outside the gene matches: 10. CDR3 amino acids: CASSTGGQGLLNTEAFF. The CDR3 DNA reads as TGTGCCAGCAGCACAGGGGGCCAGGGGCTTTTGAACACTGAAGCTTTCTTT.

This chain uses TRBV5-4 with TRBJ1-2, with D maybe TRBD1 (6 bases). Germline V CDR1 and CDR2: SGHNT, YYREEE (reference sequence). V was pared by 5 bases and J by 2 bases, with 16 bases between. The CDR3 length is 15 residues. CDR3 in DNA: TGTGCCAGCAGTCCCGGACAGCCTTTAAACTATGGCTACACCTTC. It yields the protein CASSPGQPLNYGYTF.

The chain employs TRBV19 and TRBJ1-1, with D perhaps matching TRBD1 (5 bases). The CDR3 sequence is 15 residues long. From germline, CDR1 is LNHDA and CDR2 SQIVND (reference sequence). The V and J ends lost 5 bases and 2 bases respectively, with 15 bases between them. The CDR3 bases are TGTGCCAGTAGTGCCCAGGGAGCTCAAAACACTGAAGCTTTCTTT. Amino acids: CASSAQGAQNTEAFF.

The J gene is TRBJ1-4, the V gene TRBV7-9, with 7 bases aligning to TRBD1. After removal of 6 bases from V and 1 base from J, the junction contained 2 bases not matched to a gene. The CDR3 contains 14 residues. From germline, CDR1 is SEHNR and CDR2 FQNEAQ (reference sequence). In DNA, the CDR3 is TGTGCCAGCAGTAACAGGGGAACTAATGAAAAACTGTTTTTT. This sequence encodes CASSNRGTNEKLFF.

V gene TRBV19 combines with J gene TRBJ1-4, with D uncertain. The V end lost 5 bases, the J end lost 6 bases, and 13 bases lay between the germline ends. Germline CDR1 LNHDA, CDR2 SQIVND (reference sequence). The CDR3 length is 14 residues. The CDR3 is CASSGSGSHEKLFF. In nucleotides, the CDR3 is TGTGCCAGTAGTGGCTCCGGCAGCCATGAAAAACTGTTTTTT.

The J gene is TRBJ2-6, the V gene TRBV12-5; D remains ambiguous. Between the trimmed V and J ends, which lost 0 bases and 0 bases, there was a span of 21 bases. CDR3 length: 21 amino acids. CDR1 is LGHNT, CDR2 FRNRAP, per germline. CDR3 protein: CASGLVGTRGGRNSGANVLTF. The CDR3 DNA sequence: TGTGCTAGTGGTTTGGTGGGAACACGAGGTGGCAGGAACTCTGGGGCCAACGTCCTGACTTTC.

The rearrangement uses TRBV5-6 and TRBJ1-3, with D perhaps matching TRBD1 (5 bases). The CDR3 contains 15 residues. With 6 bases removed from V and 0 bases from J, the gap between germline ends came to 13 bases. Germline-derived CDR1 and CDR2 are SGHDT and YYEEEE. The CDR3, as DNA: TGTGCCAGCACCTCGACAGATTCCTCTGGAAACACCATATATTTT. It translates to CASTSTDSSGNTIYF.

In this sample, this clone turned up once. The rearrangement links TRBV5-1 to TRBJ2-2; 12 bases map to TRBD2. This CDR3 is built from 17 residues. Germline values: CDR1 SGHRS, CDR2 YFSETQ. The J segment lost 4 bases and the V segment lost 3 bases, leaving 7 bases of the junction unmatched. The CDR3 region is CASSYTSGGIITGELFF. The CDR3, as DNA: TGCGCCAGCAGCTACACTAGCGGGGGGATAATCACCGGGGAGCTGTTTTTT.

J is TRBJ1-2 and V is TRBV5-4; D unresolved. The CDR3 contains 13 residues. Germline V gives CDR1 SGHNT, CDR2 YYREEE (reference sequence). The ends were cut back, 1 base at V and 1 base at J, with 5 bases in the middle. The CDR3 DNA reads TGTGCCAGCAGCTTGTATGGTAACTATGGCTACACCTTC. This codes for CASSLYGNYGYTF.

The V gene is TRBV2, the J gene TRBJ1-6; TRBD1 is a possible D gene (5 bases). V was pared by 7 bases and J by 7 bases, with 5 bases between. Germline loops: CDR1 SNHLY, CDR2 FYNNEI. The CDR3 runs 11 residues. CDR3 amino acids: CASTGNSPLHF. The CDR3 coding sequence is TGTGCCAGCACAGGGAATTCACCCCTCCACTTT.

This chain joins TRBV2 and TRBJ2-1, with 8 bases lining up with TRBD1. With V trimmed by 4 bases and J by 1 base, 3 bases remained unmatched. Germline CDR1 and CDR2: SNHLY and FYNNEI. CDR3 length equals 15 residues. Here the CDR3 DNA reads TGTGCCAGCAGTGCGGACAGGGTTTCCTACAATGAGCAGTTCTTC. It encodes CASSADRVSYNEQFF.

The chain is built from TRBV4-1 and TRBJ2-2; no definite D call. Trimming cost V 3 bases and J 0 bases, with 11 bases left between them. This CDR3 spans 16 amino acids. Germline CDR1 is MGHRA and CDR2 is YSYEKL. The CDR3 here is CASSQRMSTNTGELFF. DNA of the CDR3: TGCGCCAGCAGCCAGCGGATGTCCACGAACACCGGGGAGCTGTTTTTT.

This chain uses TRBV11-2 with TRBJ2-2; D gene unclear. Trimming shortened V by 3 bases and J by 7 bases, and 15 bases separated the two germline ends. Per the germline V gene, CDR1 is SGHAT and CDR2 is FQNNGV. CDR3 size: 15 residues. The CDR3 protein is CASSFVSPYDGELFF. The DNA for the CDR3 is TGTGCCAGCAGCTTTGTTAGCCCTTATGACGGGGAGCTGTTTTTT. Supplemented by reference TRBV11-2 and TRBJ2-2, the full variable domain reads EAGVAQSPRYKIIEKRQSVAFWCNPISGHATLYWYQQILGQGPKLLIQFQNNGVVDDSQLPKDRFSAERLKGVDSTLKIQPAKLEDSAVYLCASSFVSPYDGELFFGEGSRLTVL.